One sample yielded the 23 T cell receptor beta chains listed below, sequenced in a study of T cell responses to AZD1222 COVID-19 vaccine. The table came from immunoSEQ multiplex PCR; TCRdb's copy has only in-frame clones and leaves some out. The sample contains more than 85,000 clones, approximately 90% of which appear only once. The starting material was peripheral blood, obtained on day 0 of AZD1222 vaccination. These receptors were obtained from an adult in good health.

This clone was seen just once. This chain connects TRBV7-9 to TRBJ1-3; 9 bases match TRBD1. Germline values: CDR1 SEHNR, CDR2 FQNEAQ (reference sequence). There are 16 residues in the CDR3. J lost 3 bases, V lost 4 bases, and 7 bases had no gene match. The CDR3 bases are TGTGCCAGCAGCTCAGAAGGGACAGGGATTGGAAACACCATATATTTT. Protein product: CASSSEGTGIGNTIYF.

This sequence joins TRBV27 and TRBJ2-5, with TRBD1 matching over 8 bases. This CDR3 spans 13 amino acids. J lost 7 bases, V lost 2 bases, and 3 bases had no gene match. The V gene's germline CDR1 is MNHEY and CDR2 SMNVEV (reference sequence). The CDR3 bases are TGTGCCAGCAGTTTAACAGGGGGATGGACCCAGTACTTC. The encoded protein is CASSLTGGWTQYF.

The chain has TRBV19 and TRBJ2-3; D is possibly TRBD2 (6 bases). V was cut by 1 base and J by 1 base, with 9 bases left in between. CDR3 length equals 15 residues. The germline V gene has CDR1 LNHDA and CDR2 SQIVND (reference sequence). The CDR3 loop is CASSIGRGRTDTQYF. Here the CDR3 DNA reads TGTGCCAGTAGTATAGGGAGGGGCCGCACAGATACGCAGTATTTT.

The V call is TRBV29-1, the J call TRBJ1-1, with 10 bases matching TRBD1. CDR1 and CDR2 (germline): SQVTM, ANQGSEA. Trimming took 5 bases from V and 4 from J; bases not matched to a gene: 10. CDR3 length: 15 residues. The CDR3 protein is CSVQADRGLGTEAFF. The CDR3 DNA reads TGCAGCGTTCAGGCGGACAGGGGGTTGGGCACTGAAGCTTTCTTT.

The V call is TRBV24-1, the J call TRBJ1-5; D call uncertain. The length of the CDR3 is 15 residues. Germline V gives CDR1 KGHDR, CDR2 SFDVKD. V was clipped by 3 bases and J by 9 bases, with 17 bases between them. CDR3 loop: CATSDPNWGAGPQHF. For the CDR3, the DNA is TGTGCCACCAGTGATCCCAACTGGGGAGCGGGGCCCCAGCATTTT.

This clone was seen once. The J gene is TRBJ2-1, the V gene TRBV5-4; 15 nucleotides align to TRBD2. The CDR3 totals 18 residues. Germline loops: CDR1 SGHNT, CDR2 YYREEE (reference sequence). The V and J ends lost 5 bases and 8 bases, in that order; junction bases with no gene match: 14. The CDR3 DNA reads TGTGCCAGCAGGGCGGGACGGAGGAGGACTAGCGGGAGGGATGAGCAGTTCTTC. This encodes CASRAGRRRTSGRDEQFF.

The chain links TRBV7-2 to TRBJ1-1; D unclear. V lost 2 bases and J 4 bases, leaving 20 bases between the germline ends. In germline, CDR1 is SGHTA, CDR2 FQGNSA. The CDR3 covers 17 residues. CDR3 in amino acids: CASSLPSTAALATEAFF. CDR3 bases: TGTGCCAGCAGCTTACCATCGACGGCGGCTCTAGCCACTGAAGCTTTCTTT.

There are a few counts of this clone. J is TRBJ1-2 and V is TRBV6-5; TRBD1 is a possible D gene (5 bases). The length of the CDR3 is 14 residues. V lost 5 bases and J lost 4, with 14 bases in between. Germline assignment: CDR1 MNHEY and CDR2 SVGAGI. CDR3 sequence: CASSKTVIGYGYTF. The DNA of the CDR3 is TGTGCCAGCAGTAAGACAGTTATTGGCTATGGCTACACCTTC.

This chain joins TRBV6-5 and TRBJ2-1; 9 bases map to TRBD2. Germline trimming cut 1 base from V and 8 bases from J; bases unmatched to any gene: 6. Germline assignment: CDR1 MNHEY and CDR2 SVGAGI. The CDR3 totals 15 residues. The CDR3 coding sequence is TGTGCCAGCAGTTACTTTAGCGGGAGTCTTTATGAGCAGTTCTTC. Protein: CASSYFSGSLYEQFF.

This rearrangement joins TRBV3-1 (or the pseudogene TRBV3-2) to TRBJ2-1; 12 nucleotides match TRBD2. The CDR3 extends over 15 amino acids. V was pared by 5 bases and J by 8 bases, with 7 bases of the junction left unmatched. Germline V gene lookup returns CDR1 LGHDT and CDR2 YNNKEL (reference sequence). This CDR3 reads CASSKLAGGVDEQFF. The CDR3 DNA is TGTGCCAGCAGCAAGCTAGCGGGGGGGGTCGATGAGCAGTTCTTC.

This chain uses TRBV7-2 with TRBJ2-3; 7 nucleotides align to TRBD2. CDR1 is SGHTA and CDR2 is FQGNSA in the germline V gene. The V gene end was trimmed by 5 bases and the J gene end by 2 bases; junction bases not matched to a gene: 4. CDR3 size: 14 residues. CDR3 nucleotides: TGTGCCAGCAGCACGGGACTACCCACAGATACGCAGTATTTT. This encodes CASSTGLPTDTQYF.

This clone was recorded once. V is TRBV6-2 or TRBV6-3 and J is TRBJ1-1; 7 bases match TRBD1. V dropped 5 bases and J dropped 3; count of bases not matched to a gene: 9. The CDR3 is 15 amino acids. Germline V CDR1 and CDR2: MNHEY, SVGEGT. CDR3 in DNA: TGTGCCAGCAGTCCAAACAGGGGCCTGCACACTGAAGCTTTCTTT. It codes for CASSPNRGLHTEAFF.

The rearrangement uses TRBV19 and TRBJ1-2; 8 bases fit TRBD1. Losses at the gene ends were 3 bases for V and 6 bases for J; bases not matched to a gene: 6. Per the germline V gene, CDR1 is LNHDA and CDR2 is SQIVND (reference sequence). The length of the CDR3 is 14 residues. The CDR3 nucleotides are TGTGCCAGTAGTATTGGGGACAGGATCCATGGCTACACCTTC. Its protein product is CASSIGDRIHGYTF.

J is TRBJ2-2 and V is TRBV6-1; tentative D call: TRBD2 (6 bases). CDR3 size: 15 residues. V was trimmed by 2 bases and J by 1 base, leaving 8 bases between them. From germline, CDR1 is MNHNS and CDR2 SASEGT. The CDR3 coding sequence is TGTGCCAGCAGTGAAAGGAGGGGGAACACCGGGGAGCTGTTTTTT. It codes for CASSERRGNTGELFF.

V is TRBV7-9 and J is TRBJ1-1; D is ambiguous. V was pared by 1 base and J by 1 base, with 7 bases between. The CDR3 contains 14 residues. Per the germline V gene, CDR1 is SEHNR and CDR2 is FQNEAQ (reference sequence). The CDR3 spells CASSLGWGNTEAFF. The CDR3 nucleotides read TGTGCCAGCAGCTTAGGATGGGGGAACACTGAAGCTTTCTTT.

CDR3 nucleotide sequence: TGTGCCAGCACCCACGGGGTGGATACGCAGTATTTT. It is translated as CASTHGVDTQYF. The V and J genes are TRBV7-2 and TRBJ2-3; D possibly corresponds to TRBD2 (5 bases). CDR1 is SGHTA, CDR2 FQGNSA, per germline. This CDR3 comprises 12 residues. The V end lost 7 bases, the J end lost 6 bases, and 11 bases lay between the germline ends.

Concerning this clone: Distinct nucleotide sequences in the sample also encode this CDR3. The chain uses TRBV18 and TRBJ2-7; TRBD1 matches at 7 bases. V gave up 3 bases and J gave up 3 bases; unmatched junction bases: 5. CDR3 length: 14 amino acids. CDR1 is KGHSH and CDR2 is LQKENI in the germline V gene. CDR3 amino acids: CASSPNRQGYEQYF. CDR3 bases: TGTGCCAGCTCACCCAATCGACAGGGCTACGAGCAGTACTTC.

This sequence joins TRBV9 and TRBJ2-4; the D gene is possibly TRBD2 (5 bases). The CDR3 contains 15 residues. Germline CDR1 is SGDLS and CDR2 is YYNGEE. The germline V and J ends were trimmed by 4 bases and 1 base, with 12 bases remaining between them. The CDR3 DNA is TGTGCCAGCAGCAAATATGACTATGCCAAAAACATTCAGTACTTC. Translation gives CASSKYDYAKNIQYF.

This chain joins TRBV29-1 and TRBJ2-1; TRBD1 matches 7 bases. CDR3 length: 15 residues. Trimming took 6 bases from V and 2 from J; bases not matched to a gene: 10. CDR1 is SQVTM, CDR2 ANQGSEA, per germline. The CDR3 region has the DNA TGCAGCGTATCAGACAGGGCCTTAACCTACAATGAGCAGTTCTTC. It is translated as CSVSDRALTYNEQFF.

CDR3 sequence: CAWGGQAVGAFF. The CDR3 DNA is TGTGCCTGGGGAGGACAGGCCGTAGGGGCTTTCTTT. The V call is TRBV30, the J call TRBJ1-1; 7 bases line up with TRBD1. J lost 11 bases, V lost 5 bases, and 11 bases had no gene match. The CDR3 contains 12 residues. CDR1 is GTSNPN, CDR2 SVGIG, per germline (reference sequence).

This sequence joins TRBV19 and TRBJ2-1, with D perhaps assigned TRBD1 or TRBD2 (6 bases each). This CDR3 spans 16 amino acids. Trimming removed 6 bases at V and 3 bases at J, with 18 bases between. From germline, CDR1 is LNHDA and CDR2 SQIVND (reference sequence). The CDR3, as DNA: TGTGCCAGTAGCCTGAGGGGGGATCCTTTCTACAATGAGCAGTTCTTC. This translates into CASSLRGDPFYNEQFF.

The V and J genes are TRBV4-2 and TRBJ2-2; 7 bases line up with TRBD2. CDR3 size: 14 residues. V shed 0 bases and J 5 bases; nucleotides not matched to a gene: 0. CDR1 is LGHNA and CDR2 is YNFKEQ in the germline V gene. The CDR3 DNA reads TGTGCCAGCAGCCAAGAGGGGGGGACCGGGGAGCTGTTTTTT. Encoded protein: CASSQEGGTGELFF.

J is TRBJ2-1 and V is TRBV7-3, with 13 bases aligning to TRBD2. Germline V CDR1 and CDR2: SGHTA, FQGTGA. Losses at the gene ends were 2 bases for V and 3 bases for J; bases not matched to a gene: 4. CDR3 size: 17 residues. The CDR3 DNA reads TGTGCCAGCAGCTTAGTGGGACTAGCGGGAATCTACAATGAGCAGTTCTTC. This encodes CASSLVGLAGIYNEQFF.